This entry is about one TCR beta chain. Its binding antigen is unknown. The record has no base qualities; no much larger clone is one base away. The sample originates from a study of immune evolution from preneoplasia to lung adenocarcinoma (dated by TCRdb to the early 2020s). Some background on the complete study: HLA loss of heterozygosity was found in 7% of AIS, roughly 15% of MIA and about a third of ADC lesions, and in no AAH lesions. The study profiled immune contexture across lung adenocarcinoma precursors and invasive adenocarcinoma using immune gene expression, TCR sequencing and multiplex immunofluorescence. Resected precursor lesions (AAH, AIS, MIA) and invasive adenocarcinomas were compared with paired morphologically normal lung tissue. Sample size was determined by specimen availability and not by a prior power calculation. The immune data were integrated with whole exome sequencing and methylation data obtained from the same cohort of nodules. In total, the cohort included some 55 patients with pulmonary nodules, all of whom underwent surgical resection. TCR sequencing data were obtained from 55 or so patients. According to the study, over a hundred samples were used for TCR sequencing. POLYSOLVER was used to infer Class I HLA alleles from exome data, while LOHHLA was used to detect allele-specific HLA loss. Overall results and qualifications from the work: Clonality was highest in normal lung, while later-stage lesions appeared to have lower clonality but higher T cell density and diversity. Because all patients came from Japan and China, whether the findings apply to Western populations was uncertain. Compared with EGFR-mutant or double wild-type lesions, KRAS-mutant nodules had the highest T cell clonality. The findings rested on association rather than direct causation, and larger cohorts with long-term follow-up and longitudinal biopsies were considered necessary. Normal lung had the highest top T cell clone frequencies, which appeared to decline progressively from AAH through AIS, MIA and invasive adenocarcinoma.

Using the immunoSEQ hsTCRbeta Kit, TCR beta CDR3 regions were sequenced from DNA. As for the authors' bioinformatics: TCR sequencing data were analysed with the ImmunoSEQ Analyzer. T cell clonality was defined as 1 minus Pielou's evenness computed on productive rearrangements. To measure T cell diversity, the inverse Simpson index was applied to productive templates. T cell density was expressed as TCR beta template counts normalized to usable DNA, with usable DNA estimated by amplifying and sequencing housekeeping genes. Two-sided Kruskal-Wallis tests were used to compare TCR metrics between histologic stages. TCRdb's version of the immuneACCESS table is confined to in-frame rearrangements and falls short of the full clone set. An unresolved V gene accounts for under half of the shortfall where checked; the remainder is of unknown origin. V and J calls and clone size follow that table, whereas D and trimming were derived from the DNA. The sample profile shows around 10,000 clones; more than 70% of them were found once. Less than 5.5% of the sample is taken by the ten largest.

Resection was performed on patients in Japan or China between about 2013 and 2018. Histologic diagnosis of each case was confirmed independently by two lung cancer pathologists on H&E slides. For nucleic acid extraction, premalignant or tumor cells were enriched by macro-dissection following pathologic assessment. FFPE tissue was used for DNA isolation with the AllPrep DNA/RNA FFPE Kit. Sequenced input: FFPE minimally invasive lung adenocarcinoma tissue. Per the publication, the cell subset or site label means: micro-invasive lung adenocarcinoma (MIA). This receptor was obtained from a person between 70 and 80 years old with lung adenocarcinoma. Some clones in this sample may be carry-over from other donors' samples.

This receptor carries the CDR3 CASSLSPSGGAEDTQYF. The DNA sequence follows: TGCGCCAGCAGCTTGTCTCCTAGCGGGGGGGCGGAAGATACGCAGTATTTT. The chain was built from TRBV5-1 and TRBJ2-3, and 12 bases in between align with TRBD2. CDR1 and CDR2 are read off the germline V gene as SGHRS and YFSETQ. V trim: 1 base; J trim: 5 bases; unmatched bases: 8. Its CDR3 holds 17 amino acids, cysteine through phenylalanine. The sequence is cut down to CDR3 DNA, 51 bases in frame from base 1.